A selection of T cell receptor beta chains follows, all from one sample in a study of long-term antiretroviral therapy in people with HIV. TCRdb keeps only in-frame clones here, not all; method: immunoSEQ multiplex PCR. This sample has 20,000 to 25,000 clones, with approximately 82% found just once. This specimen was unsorted PBMCs, taken 0.2 years after starting antiretroviral therapy. These receptors came from a woman aged 25 to 39 with HIV. CDR3s include the opening cysteine and the closing phenylalanine or tryptophan. Each record gives: CDR3 DNA, CDR3 protein, D gene, V gene, J gene. The D gene is left open where the match is weak.

TGTGCCAGACAGGGTCTTGGTGAAAAACTGTTTTTT,CARQGLGEKLFF,NA,TRBV2,TRBJ1-4
TGTGCCAGTAGTATGCAGGGTTTCGAGACCCAGTACTTC,CASSMQGFETQYF,NA,TRBV19,TRBJ2-5
TGTGCCAGCAGCGACCCAACGGGACTCACAGATACGCAGTATTTT,CASSDPTGLTDTQYF,NA,TRBV28,TRBJ2-3
TGTGCCAGCAGTTATACAAAGGATGGTCGAGAAAAACTGTTTTTT,CASSYTKDGREKLFF,NA,TRBV6-5,TRBJ1-4
TGTGCCAGTAGTATGGCCGTCAGGGCGAGCAATCAGCCCCAGCATTTT,CASSMAVRASNQPQHF,NA,TRBV19,TRBJ1-5
TGTGCCAGCAGCTTAAAGGTTTTGCCCCTTAATTCACCCCTCCACTTT,CASSLKVLPLNSPLHF,NA,TRBV7-8,TRBJ1-6
NA,CASQGGWGQGNTF,NA,TRBV6-5,TRBJ1-2
TGTGCCAGCAGCCCGCTGAGCGGGGAGCTGTTTTTT,CASSPLSGELFF,NA,TRBV7-6,TRBJ2-2
TGTGCCATCAGCGCGACGGGACAGAGGAACACTGAAGCTTTCTTT,CAISATGQRNTEAFF,TRBD1,TRBV10-3,TRBJ1-1
TGTGCCAGCAGTGATGGGCAGGGGGTCGGAAACACCATATATTTT,CASSDGQGVGNTIYF,TRBD1,TRBV2,TRBJ1-3
TGTGCCAGCAGTTTCTACAGAAACACTGAAGCTTTCTTT,CASSFYRNTEAFF,NA,TRBV27,TRBJ1-1
TGTGCCAGCAGCGAATATAGCCCGACAGGGAGCTACACCTTC,CASSEYSPTGSYTF,TRBD1,TRBV13,TRBJ1-2
TGTGCCAGCAGTTTAAGGGCCGGGACAGGACCCTATGATGGCTACACCTTC,CASSLRAGTGPYDGYTF,TRBD1,TRBV27,TRBJ1-2